The clone carrying this T cell receptor beta chain was picked up many times. As yet, its antigen is unknown. The data were obtained in a study of response to subunit inactivated influenza vaccine. Study-wide points: Researchers suggested that each seasonal influenza vaccination recruits few new T cells.

TCRdb called the RT-PCR reads again in MiXCR, with one record for every CDR3 protein. The data show around 580,000 distinct CDR3 sequences, around 13% seen once. This CDR3 region has 19 residues. CDR1 is SGDLS and CDR2 is YYNGEE in the germline V gene. After removal of 3 bases from V and 4 bases from J, the junction contained 15 bases not matched to a gene. The V gene is TRBV9, the J gene TRBJ2-2, with TRBD2 identical over 10 bases. This TCR derives from a man aged 45-65 years who received an inactivated influenza vaccine. Sample: PBMCs from blood, taken 11 to 12 days after vaccination. The CDR3 loop reads CASSAQREGEIRGTGELFF. The CDR3 DNA reads as TGTGCCAGCAGCGCACAGCGGGAGGGCGAAATTCGGGGCACCGGGGAGCTGTTTTTT.